The 12 T cell receptor beta chains below all came from one sample that was sequenced in a study of blood T cell repertoires in COVID-19 (dated by TCRdb to 2018 to 2021). Library generation was performed with the immunoSEQ multiplex PCR assay. Imported from immuneACCESS, the table was reduced by TCRdb to in-frame sequences with V and J called. These copies leave out some clones; in studies compared against another copy, an unresolved V gene accounts for under half, and the cause of the remainder is not known. Counted in this sample were some 77,000 clones; roughly four fifths of them appeared once. The top ten constitute 28% of the sample. The specimen was peripheral blood. Receptors were obtained from a man in his sixties or seventies with acute or convalescent COVID-19.

CDR3 DNA: TGCGCCAGCAGCTCACAACAGGGGGTTGGAAACACCATATATTTT. It specifies CASSSQQGVGNTIYF. J is TRBJ1-3 and V is TRBV5-1, with 8 positions matching TRBD1. Germline V gene lookup returns CDR1 SGHRS and CDR2 YFSETQ. J lost 3 bases, V lost 3 bases, and 5 bases had no gene match. The CDR3 contains 15 residues.

V usage is TRBV5-1 and J usage is TRBJ1-4; 9 bases line up with TRBD1. Trimming took 4 bases from V and 8 from J; bases not matched to a gene: 3. The CDR3 sequence is 13 residues long. Germline V CDR1 and CDR2: SGHRS, YFSETQ. The CDR3 DNA reads TGCGCCAGCAGCCGGACAGGGGACGAAAAACTGTTTTTT. Amino acids: CASSRTGDEKLFF.

This clone has just one count. The J gene is TRBJ2-7, the V gene TRBV5-1, with a weak D call TRBD2 (6 bases). This CDR3 comprises 14 residues. Germline V gives CDR1 SGHRS, CDR2 YFSETQ. Trimming cost V 4 bases and J 3 bases, with 14 bases left between them. The CDR3 coding sequence is TGCGCCAGCAGCACGGGACTGAACAACTACGAGCAGTACTTC. It codes for CASSTGLNNYEQYF.

This CDR3 reads CASSFFGGGEETQYF. The CDR3 DNA follows: TGTGCCAGCAGTTTCTTCGGGGGAGGCGAAGAGACCCAGTACTTC. V and J are TRBV28 and TRBJ2-5, with D tentatively TRBD2 (6 bases). This CDR3 region has 15 residues. Germline assignment: CDR1 MDHEN and CDR2 SYDVKM. Between the trimmed V and J ends, which lost 3 bases and 3 bases, there was a span of 14 bases.

CDR3 residues: CASSVGRDTQYF. The CDR3 DNA reads TGTGCCAGCAGTGTGGGGAGAGATACGCAGTATTTT. This chain connects TRBV25-1 to TRBJ2-3; D perhaps matches TRBD2 (5 bases). Trimming cost V 4 bases and J 5 bases, with 7 bases left between them. This CDR3 has 12 residues. Germline CDR1 and CDR2: MGHDK and SYGVNS.

The genes are TRBV5-1 and TRBJ1-1, with TRBD1 identical over 7 bases. The length of the CDR3 is 14 residues. Germline V CDR1 and CDR2: SGHRS, YFSETQ. J lost 6 bases, V lost 4 bases, and 9 bases had no gene match. The chain's CDR3 is CASSPRPGTAEAFF. Here the CDR3 DNA reads TGCGCCAGCAGCCCCCGACCCGGGACAGCTGAAGCTTTCTTT.

The V call is TRBV6-6, the J call TRBJ1-4; 11 bases are shared with TRBD1. J was trimmed by 8 bases and V by 5 bases; bases with no gene match: 13. The CDR3 loop spans 17 amino acids. Germline V gives CDR1 MNHNY, CDR2 SVGAGI (reference sequence). This CDR3 is CASSLKSGQGAREKLFF. The CDR3 coding sequence is TGTGCCAGCAGTCTCAAGTCCGGACAGGGGGCTCGGGAAAAACTGTTTTTT.

The CDR3 spells CASIKGGLAKNIQYF. CDR3 coding DNA: TGTGCCAGCATTAAGGGCGGGCTAGCCAAAAACATTCAGTACTTC. This chain links TRBV9 with TRBJ2-4; D perhaps matches TRBD2 (5 bases). Germline V gives CDR1 SGDLS, CDR2 YYNGEE. The germline V and J ends were trimmed by 6 bases and 0 bases, with 13 bases remaining between them. The CDR3 totals 15 residues. The complete variable domain, with remaining parts taken from reference TRBV9 and TRBJ2-4, reads DSGVTQTPKHLITATGQRVTLRCSPRSGDLSVYWYQQSLDQGLQFLIQYYNGEERAKGNILERFSAQQFPDLHSELNLSSLELGDSALYFCASIKGGLAKNIQYFGAGTRLSVL.

This clone showed up just once. The chain recombines TRBV27 with TRBJ2-5, with 8 nucleotides matching TRBD2. Germline assignment: CDR1 MNHEY and CDR2 SMNVEV (reference sequence). The CDR3 covers 14 residues. After removal of 4 bases from V and 3 bases from J, the junction contained 4 bases not matched to a gene. The CDR3 nucleotides are TGTGCCAGCAGTTCGCAGACTAGCGAAGAGACCCAGTACTTC. It encodes CASSSQTSEETQYF.

This chain joins TRBV18 and TRBJ2-7; 8 bases map to TRBD1. The CDR3 is 15 residues long. The germline gives CDR1 KGHSH, CDR2 LQKENI. V was pared by 4 bases and J by 1 base, with 6 bases of the junction left unmatched. The CDR3 spells CASSQGTGNSYEQYF. CDR3 DNA sequence: TGTGCCAGCTCACAAGGGACAGGAAATTCCTACGAGCAGTACTTC.

The chain is built from TRBV28 and TRBJ2-7; TRBD2 might be the D (5 bases). This CDR3 spans 13 amino acids. The germline V gene has CDR1 MDHEN and CDR2 SYDVKM. Trimming cost V 7 bases and J 6 bases, with 16 bases left between them. CDR3 sequence reads: CASILMAGGEQYF. CDR3 DNA: TGTGCCAGCATCCTGATGGCGGGCGGCGAGCAGTACTTC.

The chain is built from TRBV6-5 and TRBJ2-7; 7 bases are shared with TRBD1. The germline V gene has CDR1 MNHEY and CDR2 SVGAGI. The V segment lost 2 bases and the J segment 4 bases; nucleotides outside the gene matches: 5. This CDR3 has 14 residues. The CDR3 loop reads CASSYRDRQYEQYF. The CDR3 coding sequence is TGTGCCAGCAGTTACCGGGACAGACAATACGAGCAGTACTTC.